This TCR beta chain was observed in a study of Ad26.COV2.S vaccination and SARS-CoV-2 variants (TCRdb year 2021). Concerning the study at large: Vaccine-arm donors came from COV1001, a multicentre, randomized, double-blind, placebo-controlled phase I-IIa trial of Ad26.COV2.S in healthy adults. Ad26.COV2.S was administered intramuscularly at a dose of 5x10^10 or 1x10^11 viral particles, either as one shot or as two shots given 56 days apart. The specificity and breadth of SARS-CoV-2-reactive T cell receptors after Ad26.COV2.S vaccination were assessed by TCRbeta repertoire sequencing. The TCR-sequenced set comprised around 30 samples: some 19 Ad26.COV2.S vaccine recipients, 5 placebo recipients and 8 SARS-CoV-2 convalescent individuals. Trial participants were randomized into five groups of five, in which low-dose or high-dose Ad26.COV2.S was given once or twice, or placebo was given on both occasions. Investigators did not know the trial group allocation while performing experiments and assessing outcomes. Beyond this particular receptor, the publication reports: The study lacked the statistical power to compare responses across vaccine doses or regimens. Comparable non-spike TCR breadth was observed between vaccine and placebo recipients, consistent with only spike being contained in the vaccine. Substantial breadth of spike-specific CD8+ and CD4+ T cell responses was reported after vaccination. Higher spike-specific TCR breadth was observed in Ad26.COV2.S recipients than in placebo recipients (P = 0.0014). The authors noted that the TCR breadth and depth analyses may have underestimated total T cell responses.

Sample treatment or condition, as interpreted from the label and publication: some 19 received Ad26.COV2.S at low or high dose, single or two shots; about 5 received placebo; per-sample allocation not given. Repertoires of vaccine and placebo recipients were sequenced from samples taken on day 63 after the first injection. In Cohort 1b, about 27 adults aged 18-55 years were enrolled at a single site in Boston, USA, between 29 July and 7 August 2020. Ad26.COV2.S was a replication-incompetent adenovirus type 26 vector that expressed a prefusion-stabilized SARS-CoV-2 spike protein derived from the original Wuhan strain. The immunoSEQ Assay was used to sequence TCRbeta CDR3 regions. After extraction, genomic DNA underwent amplification by bias-controlled multiplex PCR, followed by high-throughput sequencing. The published analysis was carried out like this. To quantify the absolute abundance of each unique TCRbeta CDR3 region, sequences were collapsed and filtered. T cell fraction was estimated by normalizing TCRbeta template counts to usable DNA, which was measured by amplifying reference genes present in all nucleated cells. Repertoire TCRs were annotated as SARS-CoV-2-specific when V gene, CDR3 amino acid sequence and J gene were exactly matched to a known reactive TCR set. The reference SARS-CoV-2 TCR set came from MIRA and was filtered for enrichment in COVID-19-positive ImmuneCODE repertoires, removing public or cross-reactive TCRs. Based on the MIRA antigens, annotated TCRs were further analysed at the level of specific ORF or position within ORF. Depth was the summed frequency of annotated unique rearrangements, while breadth was defined as annotated unique rearrangements over total unique productive rearrangements. TCR breadth was compared between groups using two-sided Wilcoxon rank-sum tests. Here the immuneACCESS table is served through TCRdb, limited to in-frame sequences with V and J called. Missing clones are a known gap in these copies; in checked studies unresolved V genes cover under half, and the rest lacks a known reason. The V and J calls and clone size are taken from that table; D and trimming were inferred from the DNA. The sample yields approximately 300,000 clones; just under 85% were counted once. The ten largest clones take up roughly 2% of the sample.

CDR3 length: 12 amino acids, cysteine to phenylalanine. Only the CDR3 DNA is retained, 36 bases long and in frame from the first base. The junction shows trimming of 0 bases on V and 6 bases on J, plus 3 bases between the germline ends. The germline V gene gives CDR1 as SGHRS and CDR2 as YFSETQ. Worth noting for this clone: The antigen it recognizes is unknown. Within one base of it there is no much larger clone, and no base qualities were kept.

This clonotype originated in a person aged 18-60 years who received the Ad26.COV2.S COVID-19 vaccine or a placebo. Here the sequenced sample was peripheral blood, taken in a trial of Ad26.COV2.S vaccine versus placebo. Here the chain combines TRBV5-1 and TRBJ2-2, with no confidently assigned D gene. The DNA sequence reads TGCGCCAGCAGCTTGGACGCCGGGGAGCTGTTTTTT. This sequence encodes CASSLDAGELFF.